The present entry profiles one T cell receptor beta chain with its context. Its cognate antigen is unknown. The CDR3 totals 14 residues. Germline CDR1 and CDR2: SNHLY and FYNNEI. The V gene lost 6 bases and the J gene lost 1 base, with 7 bases spanning the gap. This entry comes from a study of stem cell transplantation in POMP-related autoinflammatory disease. Sequencing used immunoSEQ multiplex PCR; TCRdb keeps in-frame clones, though not all of them. The table shows 25,000 to 40,000 clones, with around 88% occurring only once. Regarding the study as a whole: Fewer unique TRB V-J gene pairings were identified in patients with PRAID.

This sample comprised CD4+ T cells from PBMCs, obtained before stem cell transplantation. The rearrangement links TRBV2 to TRBJ2-6; D not resolved. The sequence was obtained from a human donor with POMP-related autoinflammation and immune dysregulation (PRAID). The DNA for the CDR3 is TGTGCCAGCAGGCTCCTTTCTGGGGCCAACGTCCTGACTTTC. Its translation is CASRLLSGANVLTF.